What follows are 11 T cell receptor beta chains derived from one specimen sequenced in a study of cytomegalovirus exposure and HLA in healthy donors. PCR used 60 Vbeta primers and 13 Jbeta primers. Data came from immunoSEQ multiplex PCR; TCRdb stores just in-frame clones and leaves some out. The sample shows about 130,000 clones, around 80% of them seen only once. The specimen sequenced was PBMCs. The receptors shown here come from a man aged 45-60 years in good health and CMV-seronegative.

V and J are TRBV20-1 and TRBJ1-2; no definite D call. Trimming removed 3 bases at V and 8 bases at J, with 10 bases between. CDR1 is DFQATT, CDR2 SNEGSKA, per germline (reference sequence). This CDR3 has 11 residues. Written as DNA, the CDR3 is TGCAGTGCTAGGGCCGGGGAAGGCTACACCTTC. Translated, it gives CSARAGEGYTF.

V is TRBV5-1 and J is TRBJ2-3; tentatively, D is TRBD1 (6 bases). Trimming cost V 2 bases and J 3 bases, with 10 bases left between them. Germline values: CDR1 SGHRS, CDR2 YFSETQ. The CDR3 spans 14 residues. The CDR3 sequence is CASSLGGETDTQYF. The CDR3, as DNA: TGCGCCAGCAGCTTAGGGGGAGAGACAGATACGCAGTATTTT.

The chain combines TRBV13 with TRBJ2-2; TRBD1 might be the D (6 bases). This CDR3 region has 13 residues. V gave up 4 bases and J gave up 6 bases, with 9 bases separating them. Looked up from germline, CDR1 is PRHDT and CDR2 is FYEKMQ (reference sequence). CDR3 in amino acids: CASSSQGSGELFF. The CDR3 DNA follows: TGTGCCAGCAGCTCCCAGGGGTCCGGGGAGCTGTTTTTT.

The sample holds one count of this clone. J is TRBJ1-2 and V is TRBV7-9; D is undetermined. Trimming removed 1 base at V and 4 bases at J, with 10 bases between. Per germline, CDR1 SEHNR and CDR2 FQNEAQ (reference sequence). The CDR3 loop spans 14 amino acids. The CDR3 loop is CASSLGGQLYGYTF. In nucleotides, the CDR3 is TGTGCCAGCAGCTTAGGAGGGCAGCTCTATGGCTACACCTTC.

The chain combines TRBV5-4 with TRBJ1-5; perhaps TRBD1 as D (6 bases). Trimming stripped 0 bases from V and 2 bases from J, with 15 bases between. Per the germline V gene, CDR1 is SGHNT and CDR2 is YYREEE (reference sequence). The CDR3 loop spans 17 amino acids. CDR3 sequence (DNA): TGTGCCAGCAGCTTGGCCCTGGCCAGACAGGGCAATCAGCCCCAGCATTTT. It codes for CASSLALARQGNQPQHF.

The chain employs TRBV6-5 and TRBJ2-1; D is possibly TRBD1 (7 bases). This CDR3 region has 15 residues. V was cut by 7 bases and J by 9 bases, with 22 bases left in between. CDR1 MNHEY and CDR2 SVGAGI come from the germline V gene. CDR3 nucleotide sequence: TGTGCCAGCACAGGGAGGCAGGGGGGTTTAGGTGAGCAGTTCTTC. It specifies CASTGRQGGLGEQFF.

The chain is built from TRBV9 and TRBJ2-2, with D possibly being TRBD1 (7 bases). Trimming cost V 4 bases and J 2 bases, with 15 bases left between them. Germline CDR1 SGDLS, CDR2 YYNGEE. There are 16 residues in the CDR3. The CDR3 sequence is CASSRTEGANTGELFF. Here the CDR3 DNA reads TGTGCCAGCAGCCGGACGGAGGGGGCTAACACCGGGGAGCTGTTTTTT. The full variable domain, completed using reference TRBV9 and TRBJ2-2, is DSGVTQTPKHLITATGQRVTLRCSPRSGDLSVYWYQQSLDQGLQFLIQYYNGEERAKGNILERFSAQQFPDLHSELNLSSLELGDSALYFCASSRTEGANTGELFFGEGSRLTVL.

This sequence joins TRBV28 and TRBJ1-6, with D possibly matching TRBD1 (5 bases). From germline, CDR1 is MDHEN and CDR2 SYDVKM. The CDR3 runs 16 residues. The V end was cut by 5 bases, the J end by 0 bases, with 11 bases between. The CDR3 reads CASSPQDLSYNSPLHF. In nucleotides, the CDR3 is TGTGCCAGCAGTCCACAGGACCTCTCCTATAATTCACCCCTCCACTTT.

This clone was recorded a few times. The chain carries TRBV7-2 and TRBJ2-2; D may be TRBD2 (6 bases). Looked up from germline, CDR1 is SGHTA and CDR2 is FQGNSA. Trimming stripped 5 bases from V and 7 bases from J, with 11 bases between. The CDR3 sequence is 13 residues long. The CDR3 sequence: CASSRTINGELFF. The CDR3 nucleotides read TGTGCCAGCAGCCGGACTATAAACGGGGAGCTGTTTTTT.

This chain links TRBV5-1 with TRBJ1-2; weak D call: TRBD1 (6 bases). With 2 bases removed from V and 4 bases from J, the gap between germline ends came to 12 bases. Germline V CDR1 and CDR2: SGHRS, YFSETQ. There are 14 residues in the CDR3. CDR3 residues: CASSFTTGSYGYTF. DNA of the CDR3: TGCGCCAGCAGCTTCACAACAGGGTCCTATGGCTACACCTTC.

The chain is built from TRBV6-5 and TRBJ2-2; D remains unclear. Germline loops: CDR1 MNHEY, CDR2 SVGAGI. The germline V and J ends were trimmed by 6 bases and 2 bases, with 10 bases remaining between them. The CDR3 runs 14 residues. For the CDR3, the DNA is TGTGCCAGCAGCTACAGAGTTAACACCGGGGAGCTGTTTTTT. As protein: CASSYRVNTGELFF.